This T cell receptor beta chain is from a study of identical twins. Germline V gene lookup returns CDR1 GTSNPN and CDR2 SVGIG (reference sequence). The ends were cut back, 0 bases at V and 0 bases at J, with 11 bases in the middle. This CDR3 spans 15 amino acids. Unique molecular identifiers were present on the cDNA, and a universal primer site came from template switching. Each CDR3 protein gets one entry after TCRdb re-called the 5' RACE reads with MiXCR. Found here are some 1,600,000 distinct CDR3 sequences, around 33% of them singletons; the top ten hold about 0.25%. The TCR was taken from a newborn girl in good health. The material sequenced was cord blood. The chain links TRBV30 to TRBJ2-5; unclear D gene. DNA for the CDR3: TGTGCCTGGAGTGTACGGTGGTCTGACCAAGAGACCCAGTACTTC. Translating gives CAWSVRWSDQETQYF.